Each of the 2 T cell receptor beta chains below was sequenced from the same sample in a study of cytomegalovirus exposure and HLA in healthy donors. PCR amplification relied on 60 Vbeta primers (plus 13 Jbeta primers). Generated by immunoSEQ multiplex PCR, the TCRdb table keeps only in-frame clones and is missing some. The data contain 160,000 or so clones, over 80% of them singletons. What was sequenced was PBMCs. The origin of the receptors is a woman aged 18-30 years in good health and CMV-seronegative.

The chain links TRBV5-1 to TRBJ1-4, with D uncertain. The germline CDR1 and CDR2 sequences are SGHRS and YFSETQ. The CDR3 has 14 residues. Trimming shortened V by 0 bases and J by 4 bases, and 7 bases separated the two germline ends. CDR3 region: CASSLGQNNEKLFF. Here the CDR3 DNA reads TGCGCCAGCAGCTTGGGGCAGAATAATGAAAAACTGTTTTTT.

The chain links TRBV5-4 to TRBJ2-5; 9 nucleotides match TRBD1. From germline, CDR1 is SGHNT and CDR2 YYREEE (reference sequence). The junction had 5 bases not matched to a gene; V was cut back by 4 bases and J by 4 bases. This CDR3 region has 14 residues. This CDR3 is CASSKTGGSETQYF. The CDR3 DNA reads TGTGCCAGCAGCAAAACAGGGGGCTCAGAGACCCAGTACTTC. The variable domain in full, completed from reference TRBV5-4 and TRBJ2-5, reads ETGVTQSPTHLIKTRGQQVTLRCSSQSGHNTVSWYQQALGQGPQFIFQYYREEENGRGNFPPRFSGLQFPNYSSELNVNALELDDSALYLCASSKTGGSETQYFGPGTRLLVL.